Shown below are 6 T cell receptor beta chains from a single sample sequenced in a study of cytomegalovirus exposure and HLA in healthy donors. The method was immunoSEQ multiplex PCR; TCRdb's version includes in-frame clones alone and lacks a portion of them. In the table there are roughly 56,000 clones, about 94% of which are singletons. Sequenced: PBMCs. The receptors shown here come from a man between 18 and 29 years old in good health and CMV-seronegative.

This clone was detected only once. The gene calls are TRBV29-1 and TRBJ2-3, with D maybe TRBD1 (5 bases). The CDR3 spans 16 residues. The germline V gene has CDR1 SQVTM and CDR2 ANQGSEA. Trimming stripped 0 bases from V and 4 bases from J, with 17 bases between. The CDR3 protein is CSVEDQGYGVPDTQYF. In DNA form, the CDR3 reads TGCAGCGTTGAAGATCAGGGCTACGGAGTACCAGATACGCAGTATTTT.

CDR3 coding DNA: TGTGCCAGCTGGGCTAGCGGGAGGGCCTACGAGCAGTACTTC. Its translation is CASWASGRAYEQYF. The V call is TRBV28, the J call TRBJ2-7; TRBD2 agrees at 12 bases. The CDR3 consists of 14 residues. V shed 8 bases and J 2 bases; nucleotides not matched to a gene: 4. Per germline, CDR1 MDHEN and CDR2 SYDVKM.

The gene calls are TRBV30 and TRBJ2-5, with 8 bases that match TRBD2. Germline CDR1 reads GTSNPN; CDR2 reads SVGIG (reference sequence). V lost 5 bases to trimming and J lost 4 bases; unmatched junction nucleotides: 6. There are 13 residues in the CDR3. The chain's CDR3 is CAWAGGGRETQYF. In DNA, the CDR3 is TGTGCCTGGGCGGGAGGAGGTCGAGAGACCCAGTACTTC. Full variable domain (missing parts from reference TRBV30 and TRBJ2-5): SQTIHQWPATLVQPVGSPLSLECTVEGTSNPNLYWYRQAAGRGLQLLFYSVGIGQISSEVPQNLSASRPQDRQFILSSKKLLLSDSGFYLCAWAGGGRETQYFGPGTRLLVL.

The rearrangement links TRBV21-1 to TRBJ1-5; the table names TRBD1, a call not compared with the DNA. TRBV21-1 counts as a pseudogene. This CDR3 region has 15 residues. Here the CDR3 DNA reads TGTGCCAGCAGCCACCGGGACACTAGCAATCAGCCCCAGCATTTT. Translation: CASSHRDTSNQPQHF.

The chain links TRBV5-1 to TRBJ1-5; no clear D gene. Germline CDR1 SGHRS, CDR2 YFSETQ. The CDR3 is made up of 14 amino acids. With 0 bases removed from V and 5 bases from J, the gap between germline ends came to 9 bases. Here the CDR3 reads CASSLDGRDQPQHF. CDR3 in DNA: TGCGCCAGCAGCTTGGACGGGAGAGATCAGCCCCAGCATTTT.

V gene TRBV30 combines with J gene TRBJ2-7; 7 bases map to TRBD1. Per the germline V gene, CDR1 is GTSNPN and CDR2 is SVGIG (reference sequence). The CDR3 runs to 14 residues. Trimming took 3 bases from V and 7 from J; bases not matched to a gene: 12. The CDR3, as DNA: TGTGCCTGGAGCGACAGGGACATCCCGAGGGAGCAGTACTTC. This encodes CAWSDRDIPREQYF.